These 7 T cell receptor beta chains were sequenced from one sample in a study of CD8 T cells in ankylosing spondylitis. Via MiXCR, TCRdb re-called the 5' RACE reads, giving one row per CDR3 protein. The sample has roughly 280,000 distinct CDR3 sequences, over 15% seen once. Sequencing input: blood, either unsorted or a sorted T cell fraction (not recorded which). Every receptor here comes from a male donor with ankylosing spondylitis or in good health (not recorded which).

This rearrangement joins TRBV5-1 to TRBJ2-5, with TRBD1 matching over 7 bases. V was clipped by 0 bases and J by 2 bases; unmatched bases: 4. Germline CDR1 and CDR2: SGHRS and YFSETQ. The CDR3 consists of 15 residues. The CDR3 nucleotides read TGCGCCAGCAGCTTGGTGACAGGGCGTCAAGAGACCCAGTACTTC. Its protein is CASSLVTGRQETQYF.

The V gene is TRBV12-3 or TRBV12-4, the J gene TRBJ2-1; the D gene is possibly TRBD2 (5 bases). The CDR3 consists of 15 residues. The V and J ends lost 9 bases and 1 base respectively, with 16 bases between them. CDR3: CASAERGSSYNEQFF. CDR3 nucleotide sequence: TGTGCCAGTGCTGAACGGGGTAGTTCCTACAATGAGCAGTTCTTC.

The chain recombines TRBV7-2 with TRBJ2-6; 8 positions agree with TRBD1. The CDR3 runs 19 residues. Germline lookup yields CDR1 SGHTA and CDR2 FQGNSA. The V gene end was trimmed by 0 bases and the J gene end by 0 bases; junction bases not matched to a gene: 7. CDR3 DNA sequence: TGTGCCAGCAGCTTAGCCCGGGACAGGATATCCTCTGGGGCCAACGTCCTGACTTTC. Its translation: CASSLARDRISSGANVLTF. Variable domain in full (rest from reference TRBV7-2 and TRBJ2-6): GAGVSQSPSNKVTEKGKDVELRCDPISGHTALYWYRQSLGQGLEFLIYFQGNSAPDKSGLPSDRFSAERTGGSVSTLTIQRTQQEDSAVYLCASSLARDRISSGANVLTFGAGSRLTVL.

A few counts support this clonotype. The chain has TRBV27 and TRBJ2-5; 14 nucleotides line up with TRBD2. CDR1 and CDR2 from the germline V gene are MNHEY and SMNVEV (reference sequence). The length of the CDR3 is 17 residues. Unmatched junction bases numbered 6, after V lost 5 bases and J lost 1 base. The CDR3 region has the DNA TGTGCCAGCAGTGCCGGACTAGCGGGGGGCCTCCAAGAGACCCAGTACTTC. It is translated as CASSAGLAGGLQETQYF.

This chain uses TRBV20-1 with TRBJ2-3; 7 bases match TRBD1. Germline values: CDR1 DFQATT, CDR2 SNEGSKA (reference sequence). Unmatched junction bases numbered 3, after V lost 3 bases and J lost 3 bases. This CDR3 contains 13 residues. CDR3 nucleotides: TGCAGTGCTAGTCACAGGGGAACAGATACGCAGTATTTT. Translating it yields CSASHRGTDTQYF.

This clonotype has just a few counts. The chain has TRBV29-1 and TRBJ2-2, with D possibly matching TRBD1 (6 bases). V lost 2 bases, J lost 4 bases, and 11 bases lay in between. The CDR3 sequence is 14 residues long. Germline loops: CDR1 SQVTM, CDR2 ANQGSEA. The CDR3 loop is CSVEQQGGTGELFF. The CDR3 region has the DNA TGCAGCGTTGAACAACAGGGTGGCACCGGGGAGCTGTTTTTT.

This sequence joins TRBV9 and TRBJ1-1, with a possible D match to TRBD1 (6 bases). The germline gives CDR1 SGDLS, CDR2 YYNGEE. Trimming shortened V by 1 base and J by 5 bases, and 24 bases separated the two germline ends. This CDR3 spans 18 amino acids. CDR3 protein: CASSVSGGGSTAETEAFF. CDR3 DNA: TGTGCCAGCAGCGTAAGTGGGGGGGGCTCGACCGCAGAGACTGAAGCTTTCTTT.